This TCR beta chain was sequenced for a study of identical twins. A single record per CDR3 protein comes from TCRdb applying MiXCR to the 5' RACE reads. In the table there are about 700,000 distinct CDR3 sequences, around 6.1% of which are singletons. CDR1 SEHNR and CDR2 FQNEAQ come from the germline V gene (reference sequence). The CDR3 totals 14 residues. V lost 4 bases to trimming and J lost 4 bases; unmatched junction nucleotides: 4. At least ten counts were recorded for this clonotype. This chain joins TRBV7-9 and TRBJ1-5; 7 nucleotides agree with TRBD1. The clonotype originates from a man between 18 and 35 years old in good health. Sequenced sample: naive T cells sorted from blood. The CDR3 loop reads CASSYGTENQPQHF. In DNA, the CDR3 is TGTGCCAGCAGCTACGGGACAGAGAATCAGCCCCAGCATTTT.